The 8 T cell receptor beta chains given below trace back to one sample, sequenced in a study of regulatory T cells in long-lasting Graves disease. Building of the TCR beta libraries involved iRepertoire HTBI primers and Arm-PCR of CDR3 regions. TCRdb re-called the multiplex PCR reads with MiXCR, one entry per CDR3 protein. The table includes roughly 510,000 distinct CDR3 sequences, 15% to 20% detected once. Time point: newly diagnosed GD, antithyroid drugs for less than 3 months. TCR sequences were obtained from RNA taken from PBMCs. The same data also went into a second study, on T cells in Graves' hyperthyroidism and ophthalmopathy.

The starting material was peripheral blood mononuclear cells (PBMCs), obtained at new diagnosis, from a patient treated with antithyroid drugs. The origin of the receptors is a man aged 18 to 35 with Graves disease.

The V and J genes are TRBV19 and TRBJ2-1; D could derive from TRBD1 or TRBD2 (5 bases each). Germline V CDR1 and CDR2: LNHDA, SQIVND (reference sequence). The ends were cut back, 11 bases at V and 11 bases at J, with 22 bases in the middle. This CDR3 spans 13 amino acids. The CDR3 loop is CASNPYRGAKQFF. The CDR3 region has the DNA TGTGCCTCGAACCCGTACCGGGGCGCGAAGCAGTTCTTC.

This CDR3 is CSANMGQFEKLFF. CDR3 sequence (DNA): TGCAGTGCCAACATGGGACAATTCGAAAAACTGTTTTTT. The chain combines TRBV20-1 with TRBJ1-4; D may be TRBD1 (6 bases). V lost 6 bases, J lost 8 bases, and 16 bases lay in between. This CDR3 is 13 amino acids long. The germline CDR1 and CDR2 sequences are DFQATT and SNEGSKA (reference sequence).

This clonotype was observed many times. The gene calls are TRBV28 and TRBJ2-7; D is undetermined. Trimming pared 2 bases from V and 6 bases from J, leaving 11 bases between. Germline lookup yields CDR1 MDHEN and CDR2 SYDVKM. The CDR3 spans 13 residues. The CDR3 DNA reads as TGTGCCAGCAGTTTAAACTGGCAGGCCGAGCAGTACTTC. Amino acids: CASSLNWQAEQYF.

This clonotype was recorded at least ten times. This chain connects TRBV7-9 to TRBJ2-5, with D possibly called TRBD1 or TRBD2 (5 bases each). Trimming left V 6 bases short and J 3 bases short, with 14 bases between. CDR3 length: 14 residues. Per germline, CDR1 SEHNR and CDR2 FQNEAQ (reference sequence). The DNA for the CDR3 is TGTGCCAGCAGATCTAGTGGGGGAGAAGAGACCCAGTACTTC. Translation: CASRSSGGEETQYF.

This clonotype was counted ten times or more. The CDR3 nucleotides read TGTGCTAGTGGTTTTTCGCAACCGTATGGCTACACCTTC. This gives the protein CASGFSQPYGYTF. This chain uses TRBV12-5 with TRBJ1-2, with no clear D. Trimming took 3 bases from V and 5 from J, leaving 10 bases between them. The CDR3 covers 13 residues. CDR1 is LGHNT and CDR2 is FRNRAP in the germline V gene.

The rearrangement uses TRBV6-5 and TRBJ2-7, with 8 bases matching TRBD1. V shed 2 bases, J shed 3 bases, and the junction held 6 bases outside the gene matches. CDR1 MNHEY and CDR2 SVGAGI come from the germline V gene. The CDR3 totals 15 residues. The CDR3 region is CASSYPGGQGYEQYF. DNA of the CDR3: TGTGCCAGCAGTTACCCGGGCGGACAGGGCTACGAGCAGTACTTC.

This clonotype was found many times. V and J are TRBV7-9 and TRBJ2-7; D is possibly TRBD1 or TRBD2 (5 bases each). V was trimmed by 4 bases and J by 1 base, leaving 8 bases between them. The CDR3 spans 13 residues. Germline V CDR1 and CDR2: SEHNR, FQNEAQ (reference sequence). CDR3 protein: CASSWDRSYEQYF. The CDR3 DNA sequence: TGTGCCAGCAGCTGGGACCGTTCCTACGAGCAGTACTTC.

The table lists this clonotype with many counts. The chain is built from TRBV11-2 and TRBJ1-1; 7 nucleotides agree with TRBD1. The germline CDR1 and CDR2 sequences are SGHAT and FQNNGV. The trim removed 2 bases at V and 2 bases at J, leaving 11 bases unmatched. This CDR3 has 17 residues. The CDR3 region is CASSLRQGGRGNTEAFF. In DNA, the CDR3 is TGTGCCAGCAGCTTACGGCAGGGGGGTCGAGGAAACACTGAAGCTTTCTTT.